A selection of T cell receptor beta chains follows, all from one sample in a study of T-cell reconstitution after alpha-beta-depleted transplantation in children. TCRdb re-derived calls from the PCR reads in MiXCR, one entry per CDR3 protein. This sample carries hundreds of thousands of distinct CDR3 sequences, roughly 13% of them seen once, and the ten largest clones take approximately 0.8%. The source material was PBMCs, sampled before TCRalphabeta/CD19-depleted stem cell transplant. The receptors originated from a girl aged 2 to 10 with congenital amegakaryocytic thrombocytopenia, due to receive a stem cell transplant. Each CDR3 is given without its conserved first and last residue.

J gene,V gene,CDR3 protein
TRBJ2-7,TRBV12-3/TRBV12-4,ASSRDISYEQY
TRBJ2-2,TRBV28,ASSFVVELASTGELF
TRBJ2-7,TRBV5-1,ASSPRLAGATGSEQY
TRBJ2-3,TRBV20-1,SASPRLAVTDTQY
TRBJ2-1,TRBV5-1,ASSLGRQTNKYNEQF
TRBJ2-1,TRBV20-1,SGTGVGDEQF
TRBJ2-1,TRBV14,ASSQDNSNEQF
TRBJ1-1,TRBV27,ASTLTAMNTEAF
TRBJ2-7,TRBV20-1,SARPVAGGSQY
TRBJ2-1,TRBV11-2,ASSTGQGNRQF
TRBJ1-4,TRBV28,ASSAMSGANEKLF
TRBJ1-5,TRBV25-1,ASSAPPTGFQPQH
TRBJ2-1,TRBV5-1,ASSLALWTPHEQF
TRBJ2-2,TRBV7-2,ASSLIPSTNTGELF
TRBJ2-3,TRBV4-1,ASSHPGLAGATRDRDTQY
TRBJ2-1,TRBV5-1,ASSLAWDSINNDWQF